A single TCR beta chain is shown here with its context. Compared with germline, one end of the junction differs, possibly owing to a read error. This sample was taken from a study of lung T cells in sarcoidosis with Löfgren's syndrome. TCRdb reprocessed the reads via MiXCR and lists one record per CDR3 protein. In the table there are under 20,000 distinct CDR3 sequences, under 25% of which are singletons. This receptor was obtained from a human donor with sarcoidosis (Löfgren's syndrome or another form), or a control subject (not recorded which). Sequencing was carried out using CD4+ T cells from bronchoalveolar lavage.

The CDR3 is CAGSKGSGRARSTDTQYF. The CDR3 DNA reads as TGCGCCGGCAGCAAGGGGAGCGGGAGGGCCCGGAGCACAGATACGCAGTATTTT. This rearrangement joins TRBV4-1 to TRBJ2-3; 10 nucleotides align to TRBD2. Per germline, CDR1 MGHRA and CDR2 YSYEKL. The CDR3 spans 18 residues.